The 13 T cell receptor beta chains below were found in one sample sequenced in a study of cytomegalovirus exposure and HLA in healthy donors. The PCR contained 60 Vbeta and 13 Jbeta primers. The assay was immunoSEQ multiplex PCR, and TCRdb's table has in-frame clones only and misses some. Among 150,000 or so clones, 70% to 80% were seen once, and the ten largest hold roughly 10%. The specimen sequenced was PBMCs. These TCRs come from a man between 18 and 29 years old in good health and CMV-seropositive.

J is TRBJ2-7 and V is TRBV6-4; TRBD2 matches 11 bases. Per the germline V gene, CDR1 is MRHNA and CDR2 is SNTAGT. The CDR3 covers 18 residues. V shed 2 bases and J 2 bases; nucleotides not matched to a gene: 11. The CDR3 loop reads CASSDGSSGRKNTYEQYF. The CDR3 region has the DNA TGTGCCAGCAGTGACGGGTCTAGCGGGAGGAAGAACACCTACGAGCAGTACTTC.

This clone turned up a few times. The chain employs TRBV11-2 and TRBJ1-4; tentative D call: TRBD1 (5 bases). Trimming removed 5 bases from V and 6 bases from J, with 16 bases in between. From germline, CDR1 is SGHAT and CDR2 FQNNGV. CDR3 length equals 15 residues. This CDR3 is CASSPTGGRDEKLFF. As DNA, the CDR3 is TGTGCCAGCAGCCCCACCGGGGGAAGGGATGAAAAACTGTTTTTT.

This clone has only one observation. This chain links TRBV12-5 with TRBJ2-1; tentatively, D is TRBD2 (7 bases). CDR3 length: 16 residues. The V end lost 3 bases, the J end lost 5 bases, and 17 bases lay between the germline ends. Germline values: CDR1 LGHNT, CDR2 FRNRAP. CDR3 nucleotide sequence: TGTGCTAGTGGTTTATTAGTGGGGGGGCCCCACAATGAGCAGTTCTTC. It translates to CASGLLVGGPHNEQFF.

This rearrangement joins TRBV6-1 to TRBJ2-5; D possibly corresponds to TRBD1 (5 bases). The V gene's germline CDR1 is MNHNS and CDR2 SASEGT. CDR3 length: 14 amino acids. Deletions cut 6 bases from V and 2 bases from J, with 13 bases between. The CDR3 loop reads CASSPMTAQETQYF. CDR3 nucleotides: TGTGCCAGCAGCCCAATGACAGCACAAGAGACCCAGTACTTC.

J is TRBJ1-2 and V is TRBV20-1; D remains ambiguous. Germline V lookup: CDR1 DFQATT, CDR2 SNEGSKA (reference sequence). Trimming took off 0 bases at V and 8 bases at J, with 7 bases between the two ends. The CDR3 covers 11 residues. The CDR3 nucleotides read TGCAGTGCTAGAGACGCGTGGGGCTACACCTTC. Protein sequence: CSARDAWGYTF.

V and J are TRBV9 and TRBJ2-2; 7 nucleotides line up with TRBD2. This CDR3 has 12 amino acids. Germline CDR1 and CDR2: SGDLS and YYNGEE. The trim removed 4 bases at V and 6 bases at J, leaving 0 bases unmatched. CDR3 region: CASSRGAGELFF. The CDR3 coding sequence is TGTGCCAGCAGCCGGGGGGCCGGGGAGCTGTTTTTT.

Comments on this clone: The sample holds other DNA sequences that translate to the same CDR3. This chain joins TRBV7-9 and TRBJ1-4; 7 bases are shared with TRBD1. The CDR3 spans 16 residues. Germline V gene data show CDR1 as SEHNR and CDR2 as FQNEAQ (reference sequence). J was trimmed by 3 bases and V by 5 bases; bases with no gene match: 9. Written as DNA, the CDR3 is TGTGCCAGCAGCACGCGAACAGGGGACTCTAATGAAAAACTGTTTTTT. Its protein product is CASSTRTGDSNEKLFF.

J is TRBJ2-6 and V is TRBV28; TRBD2 is a possible D gene (6 bases). Germline CDR1 reads MDHEN; CDR2 reads SYDVKM. This CDR3 contains 15 residues. V was clipped by 5 bases and J by 3 bases, with 11 bases between them. In DNA, the CDR3 is TGTGCCAGCAGTCCCCCGGGGGTTGGGGCCAACGTCCTGACTTTC. This sequence encodes CASSPPGVGANVLTF.

This clone has just a few counts. This sequence joins TRBV11-2 and TRBJ1-5; D call uncertain. CDR1 and CDR2 from the germline V gene are SGHAT and FQNNGV. The CDR3 is 14 amino acids. V shed 1 base and J shed 1 base, with 5 bases lying between them. The CDR3 region is CASSLGASNQPQHF. The CDR3, as DNA: TGTGCCAGCAGCTTAGGGGCCAGCAATCAGCCCCAGCATTTT.

This chain connects TRBV2 to TRBJ1-1; D gene uncertain. V was cut by 7 bases and J by 8 bases, with 20 bases left in between. The CDR3 is 14 amino acids. Germline assignment: CDR1 SNHLY and CDR2 FYNNEI. CDR3 nucleotide sequence: TGTGCCAGCAAACTGCAACAGCGGGGTGGGGAAGCTTTCTTT. Translated, it gives CASKLQQRGGEAFF.

A remark on this clone: This same CDR3 is encoded by further DNA sequences in the sample. The chain couples TRBV19 to TRBJ1-2; D unresolved. Trimming cost V 11 bases and J 4 bases, with 11 bases left between them. This CDR3 is built from 11 residues. Germline-derived CDR1 and CDR2 are LNHDA and SQIVND (reference sequence). The DNA for the CDR3 is TGTGCCTCCAGGTCTGGCTATGGCTACACCTTC. Translation gives CASRSGYGYTF.

This chain joins TRBV6-1 and TRBJ2-1; D is perhaps TRBD1 (5 bases). There are 15 residues in the CDR3. Germline V gives CDR1 MNHNS, CDR2 SASEGT. Trimming stripped 3 bases from V and 0 bases from J, with 9 bases between. CDR3 nucleotides: TGTGCCAGCAGTGAGGGGCGCAGCTCCTACAATGAGCAGTTCTTC. Its protein product is CASSEGRSSYNEQFF.

The V call is TRBV5-4, the J call TRBJ2-1, with a weak D call TRBD1 (6 bases). V was clipped by 1 base and J by 1 base, with 12 bases between them. Germline CDR1 and CDR2: SGHNT and YYREEE (reference sequence). The CDR3 runs to 16 residues. In DNA form, the CDR3 reads TGTGCCAGCAGCTTGACAGGGAGAGGTTCCTACAATGAGCAGTTCTTC. Protein sequence: CASSLTGRGSYNEQFF.